This T cell receptor (beta chain) derives from a study of T cells after yellow fever vaccination. Per the germline V gene, CDR1 is LGHNA and CDR2 is YNFKEQ. The CDR3 length is 17 residues. The V and J ends lost 1 base and 6 bases, in that order; junction bases with no gene match: 6. TCRdb used MiXCR to reprocess the 5' RACE reads, holding one entry per CDR3 protein. The sample holds 500,000 to 650,000 distinct CDR3 sequences; 10% to 15% are singletons and the top ten take just under 15%. The sequences come from PBMCs, collected on the day of the yellow fever booster vaccination. This chain joins TRBV4-2 and TRBJ1-6; TRBD1 matches at 10 bases. This sequence originates from a man between 25 and 39 years old who received the YFV17D yellow fever vaccine. In DNA form, the CDR3 reads TGTGCCAGCAGCCAAGTAGGGGGGACAGGGGTTAATTCACCCCTCCACTTT. It is translated as CASSQVGGTGVNSPLHF.